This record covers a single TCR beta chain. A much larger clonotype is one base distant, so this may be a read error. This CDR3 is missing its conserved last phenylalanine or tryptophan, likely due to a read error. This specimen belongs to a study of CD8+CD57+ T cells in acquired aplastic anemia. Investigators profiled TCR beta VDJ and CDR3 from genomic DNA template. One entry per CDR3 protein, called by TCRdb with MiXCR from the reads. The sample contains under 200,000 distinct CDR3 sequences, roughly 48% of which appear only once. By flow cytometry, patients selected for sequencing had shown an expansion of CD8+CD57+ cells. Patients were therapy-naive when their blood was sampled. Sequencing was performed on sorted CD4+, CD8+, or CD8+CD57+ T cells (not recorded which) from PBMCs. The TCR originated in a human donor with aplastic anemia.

CDR3 sequence reads: CASSSEIGYEQYL. CDR3 sequence (DNA): TGTGCCAGCAGCTCGGAAATCGGATACGAGCAGTACCTC. The gene calls are TRBV7-9 and TRBJ2-7; D is undetermined. CDR3 length equals 13 residues. Trimming took 4 bases from V and 4 from J, leaving 11 bases between them. The germline gives CDR1 SEHNR, CDR2 FQNEAQ (reference sequence).